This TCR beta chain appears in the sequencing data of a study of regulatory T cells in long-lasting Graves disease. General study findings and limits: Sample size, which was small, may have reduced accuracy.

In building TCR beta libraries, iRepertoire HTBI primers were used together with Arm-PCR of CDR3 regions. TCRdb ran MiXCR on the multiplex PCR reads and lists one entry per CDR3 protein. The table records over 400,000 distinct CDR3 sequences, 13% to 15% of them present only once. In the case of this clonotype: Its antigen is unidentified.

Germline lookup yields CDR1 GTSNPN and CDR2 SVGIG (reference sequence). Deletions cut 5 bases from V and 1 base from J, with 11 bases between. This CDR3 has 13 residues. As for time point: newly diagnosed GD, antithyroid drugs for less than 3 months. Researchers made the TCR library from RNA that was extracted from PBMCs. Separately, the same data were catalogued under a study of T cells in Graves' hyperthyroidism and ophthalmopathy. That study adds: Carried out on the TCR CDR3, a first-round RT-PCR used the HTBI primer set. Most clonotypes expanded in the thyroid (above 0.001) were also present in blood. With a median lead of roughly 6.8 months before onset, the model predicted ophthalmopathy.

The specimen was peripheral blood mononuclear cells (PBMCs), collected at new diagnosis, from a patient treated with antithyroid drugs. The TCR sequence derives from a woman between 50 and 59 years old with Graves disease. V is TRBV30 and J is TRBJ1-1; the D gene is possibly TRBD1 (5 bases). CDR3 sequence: CAWGGQENTEAFF. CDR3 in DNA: TGTGCCTGGGGTGGACAAGAGAACACTGAAGCTTTCTTT. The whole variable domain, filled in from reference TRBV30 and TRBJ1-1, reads SQTIHQWPATLVQPVGSPLSLECTVEGTSNPNLYWYRQAAGRGLQLLFYSVGIGQISSEVPQNLSASRPQDRQFILSSKKLLLSDSGFYLCAWGGQENTEAFFGQGTRLTVV.